A single sample gave rise to the 17 T cell receptor beta chains below, sequenced in a study of Graves' ophthalmopathy and Graves' hyperthyroidism. RNA transcripts were the source from which TCR beta CDR3 regions were amplified. First-round RT-PCR employed HTBI primers, with a second-round multiplex PCR after it. TCRdb itself ran the multiplex PCR reads through MiXCR, one entry per CDR3 protein. The sample consists of 500,000 to 700,000 distinct CDR3 sequences, roughly 39% of them appearing once. The sample comprised peripheral blood or thyroid tissue (not recorded which). Source of these receptors: an adult man with Graves' hyperthyroidism.

This clonotype was counted ten times or more. The chain recombines TRBV20-1 with TRBJ1-1, with D perhaps TRBD1 (5 bases). The germline V gene has CDR1 DFQATT and CDR2 SNEGSKA (reference sequence). CDR3 length: 13 amino acids. DNA for the CDR3: TGCAGGTCGGGGGGGATTAGTAACACTGAAGCTTTCTTT. This codes for CRSGGISNTEAFF.

There are many counts of this clonotype. The CDR3 spells CASSQGGLAYEQYF. DNA of the CDR3: TGTGCCAGCAGCCAAGGCGGGCTCGCCTACGAGCAGTACTTC. This chain uses TRBV3-1 with TRBJ2-7, with a tentative D call TRBD2 (5 bases). CDR3 size: 14 residues. V lost 1 base and J lost 2, with 9 bases in between. CDR1 is LGHDT and CDR2 is YNNKEL in the germline V gene (reference sequence).

V is TRBV5-1 and J is TRBJ1-1, with D uncertain. The CDR3 sequence is 17 residues long. Trimming shortened V by 0 bases and J by 1 base, and 16 bases separated the two germline ends. Germline V gene data show CDR1 as SGHRS and CDR2 as YFSETQ. CDR3 amino acids: CASSLAGLGRPNTEAFF. DNA for the CDR3: TGCGCCAGCAGCTTGGCTGGCCTGGGCCGGCCGAACACTGAAGCTTTCTTT.

Points on this clonotype: A much larger clone is a single base away; this may be a read error. No conserved phenylalanine or tryptophan ends this CDR3, so it is likely a read error. The genes are TRBV10-3 and TRBJ2-7; possible D gene TRBD2, 5 bases. Germline V lookup: CDR1 ENHRY, CDR2 SYGVKD. V was cut by 2 bases and J by 6 bases, with 14 bases left in between. This CDR3 contains 14 residues. The CDR3 DNA reads as TGTGCCATCAGTGAGCTCTGGACGGGGTCCGAGCAGTACCTC. Protein product: CAISELWTGSEQYL.

This clonotype was recorded at least ten times. The chain joins TRBV7-8 to TRBJ1-2, with D possibly being TRBD1 (6 bases). CDR1 SGHVS and CDR2 FQNEAQ come from the germline V gene. Trimming took 3 bases from V and 5 from J, leaving 25 bases between them. This CDR3 comprises 18 residues. The CDR3, as DNA: TGTGCCAGCAGCTTCGTGACCCGGGTCACAGGGATTCTTTATGGCTACACCTTC. Translating it yields CASSFVTRVTGILYGYTF.

This clonotype was seen ten or more times. V gene TRBV7-3 combines with J gene TRBJ1-2; 9 bases agree with TRBD1. There are 15 residues in the CDR3. Losses at the gene ends were 0 bases for V and 8 bases for J; bases not matched to a gene: 7. CDR1 and CDR2 from the germline V gene are SGHTA and FQGTGA. The CDR3 DNA reads TGTGCCAGCAGCTTAACGGGGGACAGGGTGGTCGGCTACACCTTC. It translates to CASSLTGDRVVGYTF.

This clonotype was observed at least ten times. The chain combines TRBV10-2 with TRBJ1-2; D perhaps matches TRBD1 (6 bases). V lost 6 bases, J lost 6 bases, and 11 bases lay in between. This CDR3 spans 12 amino acids. CDR1 and CDR2 (germline): WSHSY, SAAADI. The CDR3 loop reads CASRGTNNGYTF. The CDR3 nucleotides read TGCGCCAGCAGGGGGACAAATAATGGCTACACCTTC.

This clonotype showed up many times. The chain recombines TRBV15 with TRBJ2-7, with TRBD2 identical over 7 bases. Germline V gene lookup returns CDR1 LNHNV and CDR2 YYDKDF (reference sequence). The CDR3 runs to 16 residues. Trimming at V came to 0 bases and at J to 0 bases, leaving 5 bases not matched to a gene. In DNA, the CDR3 is TGTGCCACCAGCAGAGATTCGGCTAGCGGCTCCTACGAGCAGTACTTC. Protein: CATSRDSASGSYEQYF.

As DNA, the CDR3 is TGTGCCAGCTGGAGGACAGGGCCCTCCTACGAGCAGTACTTC. Encoded protein: CASWRTGPSYEQYF. The chain joins TRBV25-1 to TRBJ2-7; 8 bases are a match to TRBD1. J lost 0 bases, V lost 8 bases, and 6 bases had no gene match. CDR1 and CDR2 (germline): MGHDK, SYGVNS. This CDR3 region has 14 residues.

The rearrangement joins TRBV7-3 to TRBJ2-5; 10 bases align to TRBD2. The end of the DNA aligns better with TRBJ2-1, so the J call may be wrong. Germline V gives CDR1 SGHTA, CDR2 FQGTGA. CDR3 size: 14 residues. The CDR3 bases are TGTGCCAGTACCGCTAGCGGGAGTCGTGGTGAGCAGTTCTTC. It encodes CASTASGSRGEQFF.

This clonotype was seen repeatedly, ten times or more. The chain recombines TRBV29-1 with TRBJ2-5; D is unresolved. V shed 3 bases and J shed 3 bases, with 11 bases lying between them. Germline assignment: CDR1 SQVTM and CDR2 ANQGSEA. The CDR3 consists of 13 residues. The CDR3 DNA reads TGCAGCGTTGATCTGGGTCTAAAAGAGACCCAGTACTTC. This sequence encodes CSVDLGLKETQYF.

This clonotype has ten or more counts. The chain joins TRBV12-3 or TRBV12-4 to TRBJ1-3; D perhaps matches TRBD1 (5 bases). This CDR3 spans 12 amino acids. Between the trimmed V and J ends, which lost 2 bases and 8 bases, there was a span of 7 bases. In DNA, the CDR3 is TGTGCCAGCAGTTTAAGGGGAGACACCATATATTTT. It encodes CASSLRGDTIYF.

The chain carries TRBV10-3 and TRBJ2-5, with D unresolved. The germline V and J ends were trimmed by 3 bases and 0 bases, with 2 bases remaining between them. The CDR3 extends over 12 amino acids. CDR1 and CDR2 from the germline V gene are ENHRY and SYGVKD. The CDR3 DNA sequence: TGTGCCATCAGTGACTACCAAGAGACCCAGTACTTC. It codes for CAISDYQETQYF.

This clonotype was counted at least ten times. V usage is TRBV19 and J usage is TRBJ1-1; 9 bases map to TRBD1. The CDR3 extends over 14 amino acids. J was trimmed by 4 bases and V by 5 bases; bases with no gene match: 5. Germline loops: CDR1 LNHDA, CDR2 SQIVND (reference sequence). The CDR3 DNA is TGTGCCAGTAGTGATACAGGGGGCGGCACTGAAGCTTTCTTT. Protein sequence: CASSDTGGGTEAFF.

This clonotype was detected ten times or more. The rearrangement uses TRBV12-3 or TRBV12-4 and TRBJ2-5, with TRBD2 matching 8 bases. The CDR3 has 12 amino acids. With V trimmed by 6 bases and J by 7 bases, 4 bases remained unmatched. The CDR3 DNA sequence: TGTGCCAGCAGCCCCGGGGGGGGGACCCAGTACTTC. This gives the protein CASSPGGGTQYF.

The rearrangement uses TRBV6-6 and TRBJ1-5, with D perhaps matching TRBD1 (5 bases). In germline, CDR1 is MNHNY, CDR2 SVGAGI (reference sequence). CDR3 length equals 14 residues. The V and J ends lost 4 bases and 5 bases respectively, with 12 bases between them. The CDR3 is CASSSAGTDQPQHF. Written as DNA, the CDR3 is TGTGCCAGCAGTTCCGCCGGGACGGATCAGCCCCAGCATTTT.

This clonotype was detected many times. The chain combines TRBV6-1 with TRBJ2-7; 8 bases agree with TRBD2. Looked up from germline, CDR1 is MNHNS and CDR2 is SASEGT. The trim removed 6 bases at V and 4 bases at J, leaving 8 bases unmatched. The CDR3 loop spans 14 amino acids. CDR3: CASRAGGAPYEQYF. DNA of the CDR3: TGTGCCAGCAGGGCGGGGGGCGCACCATACGAGCAGTACTTC.